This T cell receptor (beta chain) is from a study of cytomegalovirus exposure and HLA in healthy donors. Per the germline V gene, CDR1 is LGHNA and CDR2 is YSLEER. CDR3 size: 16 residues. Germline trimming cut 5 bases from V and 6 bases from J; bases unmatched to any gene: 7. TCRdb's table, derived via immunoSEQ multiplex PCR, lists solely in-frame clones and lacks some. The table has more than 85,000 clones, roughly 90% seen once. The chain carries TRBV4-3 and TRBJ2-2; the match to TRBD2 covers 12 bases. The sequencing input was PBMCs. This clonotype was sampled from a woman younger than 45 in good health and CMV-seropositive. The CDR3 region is CASSSEASGGAGELFF. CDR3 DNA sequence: TGCGCCAGCAGCTCGGAAGCTAGCGGGGGGGCCGGGGAGCTGTTTTTT.